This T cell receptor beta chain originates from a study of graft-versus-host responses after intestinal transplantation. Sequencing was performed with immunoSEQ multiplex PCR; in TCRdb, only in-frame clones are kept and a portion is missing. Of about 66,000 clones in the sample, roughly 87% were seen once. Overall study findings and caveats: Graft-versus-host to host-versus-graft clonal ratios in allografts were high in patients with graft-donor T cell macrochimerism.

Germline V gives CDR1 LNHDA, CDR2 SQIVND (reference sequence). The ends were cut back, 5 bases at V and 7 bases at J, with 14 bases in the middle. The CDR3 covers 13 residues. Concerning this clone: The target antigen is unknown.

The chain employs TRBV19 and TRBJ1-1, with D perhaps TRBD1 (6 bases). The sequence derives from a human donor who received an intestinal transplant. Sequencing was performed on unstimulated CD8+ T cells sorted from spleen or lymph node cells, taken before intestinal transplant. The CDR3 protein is CASSPQTGFEAFF. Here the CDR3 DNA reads TGTGCCAGTAGTCCCCAAACAGGGTTTGAAGCTTTCTTT. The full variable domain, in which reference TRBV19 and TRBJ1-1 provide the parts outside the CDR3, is DGGITQSPKYLFRKEGQNVTLSCEQNLNHDAMYWYRQDPGQGLRLIYYSQIVNDFQKGDIAEGYSVSREKKESFPLTVTSAQKNPTAFYLCASSPQTGFEAFFGQGTRLTVV.